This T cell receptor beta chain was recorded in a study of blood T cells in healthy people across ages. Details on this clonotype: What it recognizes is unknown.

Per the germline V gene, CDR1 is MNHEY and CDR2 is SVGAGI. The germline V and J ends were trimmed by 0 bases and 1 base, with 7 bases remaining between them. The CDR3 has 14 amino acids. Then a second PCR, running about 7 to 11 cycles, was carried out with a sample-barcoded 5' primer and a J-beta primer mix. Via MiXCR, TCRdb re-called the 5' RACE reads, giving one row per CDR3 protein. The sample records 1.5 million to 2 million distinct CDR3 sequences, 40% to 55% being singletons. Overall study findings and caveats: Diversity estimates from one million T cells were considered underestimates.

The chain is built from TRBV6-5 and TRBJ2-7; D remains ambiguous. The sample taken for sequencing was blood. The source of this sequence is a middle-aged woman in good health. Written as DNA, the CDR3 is TGTGCCAGCAGTTACTCGAGTCAGTCCTACGAGCAGTACTTC. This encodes CASSYSSQSYEQYF.